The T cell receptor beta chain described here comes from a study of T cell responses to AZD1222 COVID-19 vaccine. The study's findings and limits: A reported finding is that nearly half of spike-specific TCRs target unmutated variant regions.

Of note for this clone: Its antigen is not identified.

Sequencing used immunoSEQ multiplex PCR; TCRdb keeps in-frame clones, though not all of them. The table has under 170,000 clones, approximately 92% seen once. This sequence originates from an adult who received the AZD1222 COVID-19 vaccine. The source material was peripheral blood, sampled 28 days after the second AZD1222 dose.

The CDR3 nucleotides read TGTGCCACCAGCATAGGAGGCACATCGGCTTCACCCCTCCACTTT. It translates to CATSIGGTSASPLHF. This chain links TRBV15 with TRBJ1-6, with D unresolved. The CDR3 is 15 residues long. Between the trimmed V and J ends, which lost 4 bases and 9 bases, there was a span of 16 bases. Germline values: CDR1 LNHNV, CDR2 YYDKDF (reference sequence).